These 26 T cell receptor beta chains came from one sample sequenced in a study of blood T cells in healthy people across ages. With a J-beta primer mix and a sample-barcoded 5' primer, a second PCR ran about 7 to 12 cycles. TCRdb fed the 5' RACE reads into MiXCR, producing one record per CDR3 protein. The table shows about 1.4 million distinct CDR3 sequences, with around 55% occurring only once. Sequenced sample: blood. The source is a man aged 18 to 35 in good health.

This clonotype appeared a few times. The chain uses TRBV27 and TRBJ2-4; D is ambiguous. V dropped 8 bases and J dropped 5 bases, with 16 bases sitting between them. CDR1 is MNHEY and CDR2 is SMNVEV in the germline V gene (reference sequence). This CDR3 region has 14 residues. CDR3 protein: CASSSRLGENIQYF. CDR3 DNA: TGTGCCAGCTCCTCGAGGCTAGGAGAAAACATTCAGTACTTC.

CDR3 sequence reads: CASSLRDTEKLFF. In DNA form, the CDR3 reads TGTGCCAGCTCACTTAGGGACACAGAAAAACTGTTTTTT. The genes are TRBV18 and TRBJ1-4; D perhaps matches TRBD1 (6 bases). Trimming shortened V by 4 bases and J by 8 bases, and 11 bases separated the two germline ends. Germline CDR1 and CDR2: KGHSH and LQKENI. The CDR3 is 13 amino acids.

The chain is built from TRBV27 and TRBJ1-1, with a possible D match to TRBD1 (6 bases). CDR1 is MNHEY and CDR2 is SMNVEV in the germline V gene (reference sequence). The CDR3 is 16 residues long. V lost 4 bases, J lost 3 bases, and 18 bases lay in between. In DNA, the CDR3 is TGTGCCAGCAGTTCGCAAGGGGGTTCAGGTTACACTGAAGCTTTCTTT. Translating it yields CASSSQGGSGYTEAFF.

This clonotype was observed many times. V is TRBV10-1 and J is TRBJ2-3, with unresolved D. CDR3 size: 15 residues. V lost 4 bases and J lost 0, with 11 bases in between. Per the germline V gene, CDR1 is WNHNN and CDR2 is SYGVQD (reference sequence). CDR3 loop: CASSAHLSSTDTQYF. CDR3 in DNA: TGCGCCAGCAGTGCCCACCTATCTAGCACAGATACGCAGTATTTT.

Concerning this clonotype: At one end, the junction sequence differs from germline, possibly due to a read error. V is TRBV7-7 and J is TRBJ1-1; D is unresolved. This CDR3 region has 13 residues. CDR1 SSHAT and CDR2 FNYEAQ come from the germline V gene (reference sequence). The CDR3 nucleotides are TGTGCTAGCAGCTTATCGGCGGGAGCTGAAGCTTTCTTT. The encoded protein is CASSLSAGAEAFF.

This clonotype was detected a few times. The chain recombines TRBV29-1 with TRBJ2-7; D is unclear. Trimming shortened V by 0 bases and J by 6 bases, and 12 bases separated the two germline ends. CDR3 length equals 13 residues. The germline V gene has CDR1 SQVTM and CDR2 ANQGSEA. The DNA of the CDR3 is TGCAGCGTTGAAGACGGGCAATACTCCGAGCAGTACTTC. Amino acid sequence: CSVEDGQYSEQYF.

The chain couples TRBV11-2 to TRBJ2-7; D possibly corresponds to TRBD2 (5 bases). Germline CDR1 and CDR2: SGHAT and FQNNGV. Trimming left V 1 base short and J 0 bases short, with 13 bases between. The CDR3 extends over 16 amino acids. The CDR3 region has the DNA TGTGCCAGCAGCTTAGGAACACGGACTGGCTCCTACGAGCAGTACTTC. Translating it yields CASSLGTRTGSYEQYF.

This rearrangement joins TRBV6-2 or TRBV6-3 to TRBJ2-5; D gene unclear. This CDR3 spans 13 amino acids. Looked up from germline, CDR1 is MNHEY and CDR2 is SVGEGT. Trimming shortened V by 7 bases and J by 4 bases, and 13 bases separated the two germline ends. CDR3 amino acids: CASTHALLETQYF. CDR3 coding DNA: TGTGCCAGCACCCACGCCCTACTAGAGACCCAGTACTTC.

V is TRBV15 and J is TRBJ2-5, with D possibly called TRBD1 or TRBD2 (5 bases each). Judging by the DNA end, TRBJ2-7 fits better; the J call may be wrong. Germline CDR1 is LNHNV and CDR2 is YYDKDF (reference sequence). There are 15 residues in the CDR3. This chain's CDR3 is CATSIYGTQPHEQYF. The CDR3 DNA follows: TGTGCCACCAGCATTTACGGGACCCAACCCCACGAGCAGTACTTC.

The V and J genes are TRBV4-1 and TRBJ2-1; 9 bases match TRBD2. The V gene's germline CDR1 is MGHRA and CDR2 YSYEKL. There are 15 residues in the CDR3. V gave up 3 bases and J gave up 6 bases; unmatched junction bases: 6. CDR3 protein: CASSQGLATTNEQFF. The CDR3 bases are TGCGCCAGCAGCCAGGGACTAGCAACAACCAATGAGCAGTTCTTC.

V and J are TRBV4-1 and TRBJ1-2, with D possibly being TRBD1 (5 bases). CDR1 and CDR2 (germline): MGHRA, YSYEKL. V gave up 0 bases and J gave up 6 bases, with 11 bases separating them. The CDR3 runs to 14 residues. The CDR3 spells CASSQEGPVDGYTF. CDR3 coding DNA: TGCGCCAGCAGCCAAGAGGGACCAGTGGATGGCTACACCTTC.

This clonotype was picked up one time. The rearrangement joins TRBV12-3 or TRBV12-4 to TRBJ2-7; 10 bases are shared with TRBD1. CDR3 length equals 15 residues. The ends lost 5 bases at V and 4 bases at J; junction bases unmatched: 8. CDR3 DNA sequence: TGTGCCAGCAGTCCGATGACAGGGGGCGGGTACGAGCAGTACTTC. Its protein is CASSPMTGGGYEQYF.

This rearrangement joins TRBV7-9 to TRBJ2-1, with 9 bases identical to TRBD2. V shed 2 bases and J 3 bases; nucleotides not matched to a gene: 8. This CDR3 contains 17 residues. CDR1 is SEHNR, CDR2 FQNEAQ, per germline (reference sequence). The CDR3 sequence: CASSLTGVAGVYNEQFF. Here the CDR3 DNA reads TGTGCCAGCAGCTTAACAGGTGTAGCGGGAGTCTACAATGAGCAGTTCTTC.

Only a few counts were recorded for this clonotype. The chain joins TRBV6-1 to TRBJ1-2; weak D call: TRBD1 (5 bases). CDR1 is MNHNS and CDR2 is SASEGT in the germline V gene. The CDR3 runs to 15 residues. V lost 2 bases to trimming and J lost 11 bases, with 21 bases between them. CDR3 loop: CASSEILTEQLGYTF. The CDR3, as DNA: TGTGCCAGCAGTGAAATCTTGACAGAACAGTTAGGATACACCTTC.

This rearrangement joins TRBV4-3 to TRBJ1-2, with D perhaps matching TRBD1 (6 bases). V lost 5 bases to trimming and J lost 4 bases, with 14 bases between them. The CDR3 has 14 amino acids. The germline gives CDR1 LGHNA, CDR2 YSLEER. The DNA of the CDR3 is TGCGCCAGCAGCGCAACAGGAGGGGGCTATGGCTACACCTTC. It codes for CASSATGGGYGYTF.

This clonotype was counted only a few times. CDR3 nucleotides: TGCGCCAGCAGTAAGACTAGCGGGTATTCTGATACGCAGTATTTT. Amino acid sequence: CASSKTSGYSDTQYF. The rearrangement links TRBV4-3 to TRBJ2-3, with 10 bases identical to TRBD2. This CDR3 comprises 15 residues. Germline assignment: CDR1 LGHNA and CDR2 YSLEER. The junction had 9 bases not matched to a gene; V was cut back by 6 bases and J by 6 bases.

This clonotype has a handful of counts. The CDR3 reads CAWSSETQYF. The CDR3, as DNA: TGTGCCTGGAGTTCGGAGACCCAGTACTTC. This sequence joins TRBV30 and TRBJ2-5, with D uncertain. Germline CDR1 is GTSNPN and CDR2 is SVGIG (reference sequence). Trimming stripped 2 bases from V and 5 bases from J, with 3 bases between. CDR3 length: 10 residues.

This clonotype occurred once. The gene calls are TRBV6-2 or TRBV6-3 and TRBJ1-1; 8 bases fit TRBD1. V lost 5 bases, J lost 3 bases, and 5 bases stayed unmatched. Germline CDR1 and CDR2: MNHEY and SVGEGT. CDR3 length equals 14 residues. The CDR3 DNA sequence: TGTGCCAGCAGTCCAGGGGGCGCGTACACTGAAGCTTTCTTT. Protein sequence: CASSPGGAYTEAFF.

This chain links TRBV18 with TRBJ1-2; 8 bases map to TRBD1. The germline V gene encodes CDR1 KGHSH and CDR2 LQKENI. The J segment lost 3 bases and the V segment lost 3 bases, leaving 3 bases of the junction unmatched. The CDR3 totals 14 residues. CDR3 region: CASSPTGEDYGYTF. CDR3 coding DNA: TGTGCCAGCTCACCGACAGGGGAGGACTATGGCTACACCTTC.

The CDR3 here is CASSSPGTGELFF. CDR3 nucleotide sequence: TGTGCCAGCAGTTCCCCGGGCACCGGGGAGCTGTTTTTT. The chain has TRBV28 and TRBJ2-2; no firm D call. Trimming shortened V by 4 bases and J by 4 bases, and 7 bases separated the two germline ends. The germline V gene has CDR1 MDHEN and CDR2 SYDVKM. The CDR3 has 13 residues.

CDR3 DNA: TGCAGCGGAACTGGAGGCAGCTCCTACAATGAGCAGTTCTTC. Amino acids: CSGTGGSSYNEQFF. The chain joins TRBV29-1 to TRBJ2-1, with D maybe TRBD2 (5 bases). Trimming shortened V by 7 bases and J by 0 bases, and 13 bases separated the two germline ends. Germline V gene lookup returns CDR1 SQVTM and CDR2 ANQGSEA. This CDR3 has 14 residues.

This sequence joins TRBV6-1 and TRBJ1-5; D call uncertain. Deletions cut 3 bases from V and 7 bases from J, with 4 bases between. This CDR3 contains 11 residues. CDR1 and CDR2 from the germline V gene are MNHNS and SASEGT. CDR3 in DNA: TGTGCCAGCAGTGAGATCCAGCCCCAGCATTTT. This encodes CASSEIQPQHF.

Regarding this clonotype: The junction shows a germline mismatch at one end, possibly a read error. The chain joins TRBV20-1 to TRBJ2-7, with D perhaps matching TRBD1 (6 bases). Germline V gene data show CDR1 as DFQATT and CDR2 as SNEGSKA (reference sequence). CDR3 length equals 13 residues. CDR3 region: CSAIDRTSYEQCF. The DNA for the CDR3 is TGCAGTGCCATCGACAGGACGAGCTACGAGCAGTGCTTC.

V is TRBV4-1 and J is TRBJ2-2, with TRBD1 identical over 7 bases. Germline values: CDR1 MGHRA, CDR2 YSYEKL. The CDR3 has 14 residues. With 3 bases clipped from V and 6 bases from J, the junction kept 4 bases outside the gene matches. DNA of the CDR3: TGCGCCAGCAGCCACCCGACAGGGCCCGGGGAGCTGTTTTTT. This encodes CASSHPTGPGELFF.

The J gene is TRBJ2-3, the V gene TRBV29-1, with no clear D. The V gene lost 5 bases and the J gene lost 2 bases, with 17 bases spanning the gap. Germline V gene lookup returns CDR1 SQVTM and CDR2 ANQGSEA. The CDR3 has 15 residues. CDR3 in amino acids: CSVHQGESPTDTQYF. The CDR3 DNA is TGCAGCGTTCATCAAGGAGAAAGCCCCACAGATACGCAGTATTTT.

This clonotype was seen a handful of times. The J gene is TRBJ2-1, the V gene TRBV2, with D possibly matching TRBD2 (6 bases). Germline CDR1 reads SNHLY; CDR2 reads FYNNEI. CDR3 length: 15 residues. The V and J ends lost 6 bases and 6 bases respectively, with 18 bases between them. The CDR3 loop is CASRASTSWVNEQFF. Written as DNA, the CDR3 is TGTGCCAGCAGAGCTTCGACTAGTTGGGTCAATGAGCAGTTCTTC.